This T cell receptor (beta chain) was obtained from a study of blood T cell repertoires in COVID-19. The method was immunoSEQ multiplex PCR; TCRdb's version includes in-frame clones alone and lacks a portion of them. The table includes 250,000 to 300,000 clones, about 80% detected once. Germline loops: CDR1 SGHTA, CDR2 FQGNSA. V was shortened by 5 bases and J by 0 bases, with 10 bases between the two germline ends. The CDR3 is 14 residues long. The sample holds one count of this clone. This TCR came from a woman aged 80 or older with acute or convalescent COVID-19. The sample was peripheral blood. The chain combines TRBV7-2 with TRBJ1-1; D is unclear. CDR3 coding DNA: TGTGCCAGCAGCCCCACCCGGGTGAACACTGAAGCTTTCTTT. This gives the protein CASSPTRVNTEAFF.